The source of this T cell receptor beta chain is a study of a mutant IDH1 vaccine in newly diagnosed glioma. Points from the study as a whole: Pseudoprogression looked unconnected to shifts in top peripheral T cell clonotypes.

This CDR3 has 13 residues. The V gene's germline CDR1 is MNHEY and CDR2 SMNVEV (reference sequence). By share, this clone counts as large. Its specificity is unknown. At one boundary the junction diverges from the germline segment, which might be a read error. Time point of the sample: week 35, safety follow-up. Each vaccine dose was 300 ug of mutant IDH1 20-mer peptide, with topical imiquimod. Clones were sequenced by immunoSEQ multiplex PCR, and TCRdb holds only the in-frame ones, with some missing. The sample holds some 46,000 clones; approximately 92% are singletons and the top ten take less than 2.5%.

The chain uses TRBV27 and TRBJ2-1, with TRBD2 matching 9 bases. Sample: PBMCs, taken from a glioma patient whose treatment included an IDH1 peptide vaccine. This sequence originates from a man aged 50 to 59 with glioma. The CDR3 spells CASTQFAGGPMIF. DNA of the CDR3: TGTGCCAGCACCCAATTTGCGGGAGGGCCAATGATCTTC.